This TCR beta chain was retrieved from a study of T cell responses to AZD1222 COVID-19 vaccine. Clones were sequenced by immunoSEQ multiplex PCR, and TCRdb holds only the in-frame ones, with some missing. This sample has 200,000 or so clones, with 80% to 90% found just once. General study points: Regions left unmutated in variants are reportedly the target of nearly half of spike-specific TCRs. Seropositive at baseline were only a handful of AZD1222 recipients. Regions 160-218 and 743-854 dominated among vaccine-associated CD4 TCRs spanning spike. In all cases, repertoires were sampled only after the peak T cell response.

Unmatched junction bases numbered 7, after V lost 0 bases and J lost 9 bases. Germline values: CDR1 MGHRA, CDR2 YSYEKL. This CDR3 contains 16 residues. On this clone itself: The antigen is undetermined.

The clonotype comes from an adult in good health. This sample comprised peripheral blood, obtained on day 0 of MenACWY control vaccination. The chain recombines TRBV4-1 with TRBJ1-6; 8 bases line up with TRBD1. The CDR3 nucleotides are TGCGCCAGCAGCCAAGACCCCCCAGGGGGCGGTTCACCCCTCCACTTT. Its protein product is CASSQDPPGGGSPLHF.